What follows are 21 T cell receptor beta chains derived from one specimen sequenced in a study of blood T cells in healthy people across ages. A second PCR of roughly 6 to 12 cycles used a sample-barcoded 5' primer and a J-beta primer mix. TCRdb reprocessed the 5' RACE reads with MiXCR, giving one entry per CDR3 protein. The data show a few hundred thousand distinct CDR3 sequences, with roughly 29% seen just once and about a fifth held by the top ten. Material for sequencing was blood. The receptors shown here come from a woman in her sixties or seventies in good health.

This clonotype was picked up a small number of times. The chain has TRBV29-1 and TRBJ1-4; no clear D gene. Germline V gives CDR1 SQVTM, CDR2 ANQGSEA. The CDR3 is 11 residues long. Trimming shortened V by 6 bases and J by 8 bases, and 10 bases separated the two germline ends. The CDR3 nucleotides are TGCAGCGTGTCTTCGGGCGAAAAACTGTTTTTT. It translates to CSVSSGEKLFF.

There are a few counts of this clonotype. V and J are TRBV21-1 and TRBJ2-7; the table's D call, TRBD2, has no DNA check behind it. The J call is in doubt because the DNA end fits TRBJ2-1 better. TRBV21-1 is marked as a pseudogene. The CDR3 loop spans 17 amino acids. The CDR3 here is CASSKVILAVGLNEQFF. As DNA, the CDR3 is TGTGCCAGCAGCAAAGTGATACTAGCGGTGGGCTTGAATGAGCAGTTCTTC.

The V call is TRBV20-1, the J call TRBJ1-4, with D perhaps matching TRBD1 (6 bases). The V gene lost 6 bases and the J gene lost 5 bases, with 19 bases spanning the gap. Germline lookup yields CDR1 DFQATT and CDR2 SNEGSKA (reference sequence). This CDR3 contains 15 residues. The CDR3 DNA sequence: TGCAGTGCCACCGACCCCCGGGACACGAATGAAAAACTGTTTTTT. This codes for CSATDPRDTNEKLFF.

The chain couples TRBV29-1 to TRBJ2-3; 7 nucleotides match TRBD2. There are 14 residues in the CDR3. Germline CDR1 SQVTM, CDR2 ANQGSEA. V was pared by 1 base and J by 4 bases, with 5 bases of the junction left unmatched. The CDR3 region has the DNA TGCAGCGTTGAAGGCGGGAGAGGGGCAGATACGCAGTATTTT. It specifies CSVEGGRGADTQYF.

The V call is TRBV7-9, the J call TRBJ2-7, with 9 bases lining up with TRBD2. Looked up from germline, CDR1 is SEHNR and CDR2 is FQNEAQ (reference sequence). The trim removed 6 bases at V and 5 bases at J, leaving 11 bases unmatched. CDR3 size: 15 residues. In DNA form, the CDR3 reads TGTGCCAGCAGTTATACTCTAGCGGGGAGAAACGAGCAGTACTTC. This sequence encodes CASSYTLAGRNEQYF.

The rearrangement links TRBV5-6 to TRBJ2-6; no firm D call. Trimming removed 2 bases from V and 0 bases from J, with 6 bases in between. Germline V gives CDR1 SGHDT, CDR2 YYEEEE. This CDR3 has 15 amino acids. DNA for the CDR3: TGTGCCAGCAGCTTTTGGAGCTCTGGGGCCAACGTCCTGACTTTC. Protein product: CASSFWSSGANVLTF.

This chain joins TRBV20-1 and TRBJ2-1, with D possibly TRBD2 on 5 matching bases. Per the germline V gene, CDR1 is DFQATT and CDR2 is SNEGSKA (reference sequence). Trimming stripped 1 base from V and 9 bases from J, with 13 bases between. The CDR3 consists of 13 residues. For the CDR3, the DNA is TGCAGTGCTAGAGGATCTAGCCCGGGTGAGCAGTTCTTC. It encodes CSARGSSPGEQFF.

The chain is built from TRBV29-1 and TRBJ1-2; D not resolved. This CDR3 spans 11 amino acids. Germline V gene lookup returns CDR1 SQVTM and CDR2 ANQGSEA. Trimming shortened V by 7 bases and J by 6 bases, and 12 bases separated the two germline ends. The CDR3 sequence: CSESSGHGYTF. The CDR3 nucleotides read TGCAGCGAGTCCTCTGGGCATGGCTACACCTTC.

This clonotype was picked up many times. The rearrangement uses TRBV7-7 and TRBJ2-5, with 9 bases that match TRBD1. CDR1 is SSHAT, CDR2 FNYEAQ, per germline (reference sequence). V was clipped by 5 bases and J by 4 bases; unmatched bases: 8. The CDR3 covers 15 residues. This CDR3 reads CASSKGQGPVETQYF. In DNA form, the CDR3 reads TGTGCCAGCAGCAAGGGACAGGGCCCAGTAGAGACCCAGTACTTC. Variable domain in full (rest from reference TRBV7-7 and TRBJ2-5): GAGVSQSPRYKVTKRGQDVTLRCDPISSHATLYWYQQALGQGPEFLTYFNYEAQPDKSGLPSDRFSAERPEGSISTLTIQRTEQRDSAMYRCASSKGQGPVETQYFGPGTRLLVL.

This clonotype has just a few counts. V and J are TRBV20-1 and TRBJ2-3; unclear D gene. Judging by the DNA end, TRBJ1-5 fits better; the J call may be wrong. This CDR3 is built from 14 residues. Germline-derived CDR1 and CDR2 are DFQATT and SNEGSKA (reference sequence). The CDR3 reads CSAREGIGRNTQHF. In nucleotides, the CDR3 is TGCAGTGCTAGAGAGGGTATTGGCCGAAATACGCAGCATTTT.

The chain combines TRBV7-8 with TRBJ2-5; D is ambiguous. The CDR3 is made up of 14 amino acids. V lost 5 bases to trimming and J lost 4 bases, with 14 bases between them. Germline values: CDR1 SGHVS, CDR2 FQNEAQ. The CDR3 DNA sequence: TGTGCCAGCAGCAACAATTGGGCAACAGAGACCCAGTACTTC. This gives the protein CASSNNWATETQYF.

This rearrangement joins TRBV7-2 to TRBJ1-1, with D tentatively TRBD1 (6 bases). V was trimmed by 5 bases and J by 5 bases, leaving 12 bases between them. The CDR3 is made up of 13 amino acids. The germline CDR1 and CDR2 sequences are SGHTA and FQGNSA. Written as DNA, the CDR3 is TGTGCCAGCAGCCGGGACAAGGGGACTGAAGCTTTCTTT. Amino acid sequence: CASSRDKGTEAFF.

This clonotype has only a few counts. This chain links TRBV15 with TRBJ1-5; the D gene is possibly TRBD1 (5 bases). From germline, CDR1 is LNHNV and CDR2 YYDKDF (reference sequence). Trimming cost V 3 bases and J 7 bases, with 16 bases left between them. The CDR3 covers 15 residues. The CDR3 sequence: CATSSPRGYGQPQHF. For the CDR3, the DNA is TGTGCCACCAGCAGTCCCCGGGGGTATGGACAGCCCCAGCATTTT. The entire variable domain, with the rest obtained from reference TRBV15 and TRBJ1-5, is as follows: DAMVIQNPRYQVTQFGKPVTLSCSQTLNHNVMYWYQQKSSQAPKLLFHYYDKDFNNEADTPDNFQSRRPNTSFCFLDIRSPGLGDTAMYLCATSSPRGYGQPQHFGDGTRLSIL.

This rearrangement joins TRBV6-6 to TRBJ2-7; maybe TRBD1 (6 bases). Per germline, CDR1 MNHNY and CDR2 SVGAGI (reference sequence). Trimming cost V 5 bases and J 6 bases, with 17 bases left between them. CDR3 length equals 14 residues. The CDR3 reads CASSAGTKGGEQYF. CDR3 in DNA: TGTGCCAGCAGTGCTGGGACAAAAGGGGGCGAGCAGTACTTC.

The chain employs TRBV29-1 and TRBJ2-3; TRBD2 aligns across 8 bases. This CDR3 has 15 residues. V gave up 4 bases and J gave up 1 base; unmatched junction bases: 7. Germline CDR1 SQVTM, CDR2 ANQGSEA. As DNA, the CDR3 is TGCAGCGTTGCGGTAGCGGGGCCTCGCACAGATACGCAGTATTTT. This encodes CSVAVAGPRTDTQYF.

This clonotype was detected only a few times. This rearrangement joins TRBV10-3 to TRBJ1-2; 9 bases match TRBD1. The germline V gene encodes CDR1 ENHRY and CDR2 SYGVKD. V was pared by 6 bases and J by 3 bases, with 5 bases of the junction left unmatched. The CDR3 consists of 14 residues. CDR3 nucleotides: TGTGCCATCAGGAGGACAGGGGAGGACTATGGCTACACCTTC. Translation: CAIRRTGEDYGYTF.

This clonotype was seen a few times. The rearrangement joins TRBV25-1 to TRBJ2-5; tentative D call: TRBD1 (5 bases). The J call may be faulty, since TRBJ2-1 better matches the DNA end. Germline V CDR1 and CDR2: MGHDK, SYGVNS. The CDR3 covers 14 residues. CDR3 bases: TGTGCCAGCAGGAGCACCTACTCAGGGAAAGAGCAGTTCTTC. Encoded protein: CASRSTYSGKEQFF.

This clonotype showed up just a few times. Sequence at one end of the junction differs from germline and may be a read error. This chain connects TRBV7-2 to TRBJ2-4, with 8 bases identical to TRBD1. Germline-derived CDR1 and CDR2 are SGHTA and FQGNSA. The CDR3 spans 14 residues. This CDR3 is CASAQDRAGNIQYF. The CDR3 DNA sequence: TGTGCCAGCGCCCAGGACAGGGCGGGAAACATCCAGTACTTC.

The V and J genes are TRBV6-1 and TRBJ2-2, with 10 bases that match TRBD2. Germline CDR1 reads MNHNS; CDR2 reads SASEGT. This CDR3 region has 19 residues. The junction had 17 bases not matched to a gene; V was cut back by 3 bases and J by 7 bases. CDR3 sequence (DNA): TGTGCCAGCAGTGATCGCCTAGCGGGGGCCCCCGGAACGGTCGGGGAGCTGTTTTTT. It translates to CASSDRLAGAPGTVGELFF.

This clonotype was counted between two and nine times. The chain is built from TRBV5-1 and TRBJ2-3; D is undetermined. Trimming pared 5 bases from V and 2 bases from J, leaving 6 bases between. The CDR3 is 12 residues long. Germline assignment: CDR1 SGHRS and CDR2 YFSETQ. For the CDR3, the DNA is TGCGCCAGCAGGCCAGCCACAGATACGCAGTATTTT. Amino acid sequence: CASRPATDTQYF. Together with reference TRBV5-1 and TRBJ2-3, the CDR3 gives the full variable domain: KAGVTQTPRYLIKTRGQQVTLSCSPISGHRSVSWYQQTPGQGLQFLFEYFSETQRNKGNFPGRFSGRQFSNSRSEMNVSTLELGDSALYLCASRPATDTQYFGPGTRLTVL.

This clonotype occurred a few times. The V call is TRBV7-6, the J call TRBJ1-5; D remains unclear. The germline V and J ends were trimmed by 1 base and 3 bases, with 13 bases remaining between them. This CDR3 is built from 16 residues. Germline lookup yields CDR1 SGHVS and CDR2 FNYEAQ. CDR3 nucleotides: TGTGCCAGCAGCTTAGGCGGCGGTACTTTCAATCAGCCCCAGCATTTT. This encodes CASSLGGGTFNQPQHF.